Detailed here is one T cell receptor beta chain. The germline CDR1 and CDR2 sequences are MDHEN and SYDVKM. Trimming pared 8 bases from V and 5 bases from J, leaving 16 bases between. This CDR3 spans 13 amino acids. The data derive from a study of T cell clones after liver transplantation. Produced via immunoSEQ multiplex PCR; TCRdb's table is partial and in-frame only. The sample consists of tens of thousands of clones, under 95% of them appearing once. This material consisted of CD4+ T cells from blood, taken before liver transplant. This clonotype originated in a human donor who received a liver transplant. The chain links TRBV28 to TRBJ2-7; possible D gene TRBD1, 5 bases. Here the CDR3 DNA reads TGTGCCAGCGGTTGGGGCTGGGCGAACGAGCAGTACTTC. Translation: CASGWGWANEQYF.